The TCR beta chain described here comes from a study of cytomegalovirus exposure and HLA in healthy donors. Overall study context: HLA-typed donors were the source of 82 million or so unique TCRs, which an early data release held. Study results and limitations: Some V segments (TRBV6-2 and TRBV6-3 among them) were excluded as indistinguishable. Roughly uniform sequencing depth across donors was assumed, possibly incorrectly.

Germline CDR1 and CDR2: SQVTM and ANQGSEA. Trimming cost V 2 bases and J 5 bases, with 15 bases left between them. This CDR3 has 14 amino acids. With regard to this clone: What it recognizes is unknown.

Both 60 Vbeta primers and 13 Jbeta primers went into the PCR. Assay used: immunoSEQ multiplex PCR; TCRdb lists only in-frame clones, some missing. Altogether 160,000 or so clones are present, approximately 80% being singletons, with the ten largest covering over 8%. This sequence was found in a man younger than 30 in good health and CMV-seropositive. Sequences were obtained from PBMCs. The chain joins TRBV29-1 to TRBJ2-5, with a tentative D call TRBD2 (5 bases). CDR3 sequence reads: CSVEWAGGLETQYF. DNA of the CDR3: TGCAGCGTTGAATGGGCAGGAGGTCTGGAGACCCAGTACTTC.